Shown below are 4 T cell receptor beta chains from a single sample sequenced in a study of response to subunit inactivated influenza vaccine (dated by TCRdb to the late 2010s). Libraries were prepared through RT-PCR. Sequencing took place on an Illumina HiSeq 2500. TCRdb handled the public reads itself, with Q25 trimming in fastp and clone calling in MiXCR, and kept productive beta chains. Merged by CDR3 protein, the rows form single entries marked with the most common genes and DNA. Here the sample has more than 400,000 distinct CDR3 sequences; under 8.5% occur a single time. The ten most abundant clones make up around 12% of the sample. The starting material was PBMCs from blood, obtained around 25 months after vaccination. The origin of the receptors is a man between 50 and 75 years old who received an inactivated influenza vaccine. Donor details come from another sample of the same person, matched by shared clones.

This chain joins TRBV3-1 and TRBJ2-5; the match to TRBD2 covers 15 bases. The V segment lost 3 bases and the J segment 5 bases; nucleotides outside the gene matches: 4. The CDR3 spans 16 residues. Germline V gene sequence: CDR1 LGHDT, CDR2 YNNKEL (reference sequence). The CDR3 region is CASSQGLAGGGETQYF. CDR3 coding DNA: TGTGCCAGCAGCCAGGGACTAGCGGGAGGAGGCGAGACCCAGTACTTC.

This clonotype appeared many times. V usage is TRBV3-1 and J usage is TRBJ2-5, with D tentatively TRBD2 (6 bases). V lost 4 bases, J lost 2 bases, and 11 bases lay in between. This CDR3 region has 14 residues. Germline V gene lookup returns CDR1 LGHDT and CDR2 YNNKEL (reference sequence). The CDR3 coding sequence is TGTGCCAGCAGCCCCCGGACTATACAAGAGACCCAGTACTTC. Translated, it gives CASSPRTIQETQYF.

This clonotype appeared many times. The chain is built from TRBV15 and TRBJ2-1; D might be TRBD1 or TRBD2, each matching 5 bases. This CDR3 contains 15 residues. The V end was cut by 1 base, the J end by 0 bases, with 7 bases between. Germline CDR1 reads LNHNV; CDR2 reads YYDKDF (reference sequence). CDR3 region: CATSRGGSSYNEQFF. CDR3 sequence (DNA): TGTGCCACCAGCAGAGGGGGGAGCTCCTACAATGAGCAGTTCTTC.

This rearrangement joins TRBV5-1 to TRBJ2-1, with D possibly matching TRBD1 (6 bases). The CDR3 totals 11 residues. Germline lookup yields CDR1 SGHRS and CDR2 YFSETQ. V was cut by 4 bases and J by 8 bases, with 7 bases left in between. CDR3 sequence: CASSPGDEQFF. For the CDR3, the DNA is TGCGCCAGCAGCCCAGGGGATGAGCAGTTCTTC.